These T cell receptor beta chains were read from a single sample in a study of shared clonotypes between healthy human individuals. Method: immunoSEQ multiplex PCR; TCRdb's copy keeps in-frame clones and lacks some. Here the sample spans about 820,000 clones, 92% being singletons. Sample: naive CD8+ T cells sorted from blood. Every receptor here comes from a man younger than 40 in good health. Each CDR3 is given with its conserved first and last residue.

>TRBV7-6|TRBJ2-1
CASSLEVRVGEQFF
>TRBV29-1|TRBJ1-2
CSVEVRSGYTF
>TRBV7-9|TRBJ1-5
CASSPGQANQPQHF
>TRBV7-9|TRBJ2-2
CASSSGGREPGELFF
>TRBV7-8|TRBJ2-7
CASTGIGSTYEQYF
>TRBV30|TRBJ1-2
CAWSGLGVDGYTF
>TRBV7-9|TRBJ2-7
CASSQGRWEQYF
>TRBV4-1|TRBJ1-1
CASSQAGTGIFSMGTEAFF
>TRBV2|TRBJ1-1
CASAIPMGAPEAFF
>TRBV25-1|TRBJ1-5
CASSPVAGDWQPQHF
>TRBV5-1|TRBJ1-1
CASTEAFF
>TRBV4-1|TRBJ2-7
CASSQRLAGVYEQYF
>TRBV29-1|TRBJ2-7
CSVAGATNSYEQYF
>TRBV7-2|TRBJ1-5
CASSLWDSNQPQHF
>TRBV7-9|TRBJ2-1
CASSLWGAGERGDNEQFF
>TRBV11-2|TRBJ2-1
CASSLSAWNEQFF
>TRBV9|TRBJ2-5
CASSVTGTGSASDTQYF
>TRBV9|TRBJ2-3
CASSDGTGEDTQYF
>TRBV7-6|TRBJ2-1
CASSLSSGRTLYNEQFF
>TRBV5-6|TRBJ1-5
CASSLARVGVGPQHF
>TRBV7-9|TRBJ2-1
CASSSELGNEQFF
>TRBV7-9|TRBJ2-7
CASTPPQASYEQYF
>TRBV7-8|TRBJ2-7
CASSSPGLYYEQYF
>TRBV7-9|TRBJ2-3
CASRADTQYF
>TRBV29-1|TRBJ2-3
CSAVAASSTDTQYF
>TRBV5-4|TRBJ2-3
CASNKREGRTDTQYF
>TRBV27|TRBJ2-7
CASSSGRSSYEQYF
>TRBV7-8|TRBJ2-2
CASSPRPGTSTSAGELFF
>TRBV27|TRBJ1-1
CVTAGGTEAFF
>TRBV10-1|TRBJ2-1
CASSDSGTYNEQFF
>TRBV6-1|TRBJ2-7
CASSEADRRDRASYEQYF
>TRBV4-3|TRBJ1-5
CASSQENSPKQPQHF
>TRBV28|TRBJ2-7
CASSSIGLAGTYEQYF